This T cell receptor beta chain was sequenced in a study of OX40 agonist ivuxolimab in advanced cancers. The wider study: Prior anti-PD-1, anti-PD-L1 or anti-CTLA-4 therapy was allowed; 30% to 40% had some. Findings of the study overall: There was clonal expansion of CD4+ and CD8+ blood T cells by week 6 at 0.1 to 3.0 mg/kg. What antigens the expanded peripheral T cells recognized was never established.

V was clipped by 5 bases and J by 0 bases, with 10 bases between them. The CDR3 runs 14 residues. Germline CDR1 and CDR2: MNHEY and SVGAGI. Clones were sequenced by immunoSEQ multiplex PCR, and TCRdb holds only the in-frame ones, with some missing. The table lists about 67,000 clones, more than 70% of them singletons. Worth noting for this clone: The antigen remains undetermined.

This chain links TRBV6-5 with TRBJ1-1; D call uncertain. The sequence came from an adult with an advanced solid tumor such as melanoma, head and neck, liver or kidney cancer. The material sequenced was CD4+ or CD8+ T cells sorted from blood, taken in a trial of the OX40 agonist ivuxolimab. CDR3 nucleotides: TGTGCCAGCAGTCTTGGACGGCTGAACACTGAAGCTTTCTTT. Its protein product is CASSLGRLNTEAFF.